This T cell receptor beta chain was profiled in a study of lymphopenia after photon versus proton radiotherapy. Sequencing used immunoSEQ multiplex PCR; TCRdb keeps in-frame clones, though not all of them. The sample has roughly 63,000 clones; roughly 84% are singletons. Germline lookup yields CDR1 SNHLY and CDR2 FYNNEI. Trimming removed 0 bases from V and 4 bases from J, with 12 bases in between. The CDR3 covers 15 residues. The gene calls are TRBV2 and TRBJ1-2; D is perhaps TRBD1 (6 bases). The sequenced sample was peripheral blood, obtained from a patient treated with proton-based radiotherapy. The sequence was obtained from a man between 60 and 70 years old with pancreatic cancer. The CDR3 sequence is CASSEADGTIYGYTF. The CDR3 coding sequence is TGTGCCAGCAGTGAAGCGGATGGGACAATCTATGGCTACACCTTC.